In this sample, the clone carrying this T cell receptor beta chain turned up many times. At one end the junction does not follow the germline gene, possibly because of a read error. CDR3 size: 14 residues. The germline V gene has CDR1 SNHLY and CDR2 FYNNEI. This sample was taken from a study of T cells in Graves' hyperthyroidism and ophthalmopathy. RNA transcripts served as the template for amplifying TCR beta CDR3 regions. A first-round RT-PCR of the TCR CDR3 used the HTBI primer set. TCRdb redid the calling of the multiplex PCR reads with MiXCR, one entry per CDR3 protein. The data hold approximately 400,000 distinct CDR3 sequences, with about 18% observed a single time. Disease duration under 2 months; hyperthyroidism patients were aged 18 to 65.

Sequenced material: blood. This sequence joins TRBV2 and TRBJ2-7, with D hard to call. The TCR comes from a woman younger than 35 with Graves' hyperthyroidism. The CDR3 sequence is CASSYNQVSYEQYF. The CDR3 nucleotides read TGTGCTAGCAGCTATAATCAGGTCTCCTACGAGCAGTACTTC. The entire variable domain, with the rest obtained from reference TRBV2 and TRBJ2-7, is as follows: EPEVTQTPSHQVTQMGQEVILRCVPISNHLYFYWYRQILGQKVEFLVSFYNNEISEKSEIFDDQFSVERPDGSNFTLKIRSTKLEDSAMYFCASSYNQVSYEQYFGPGTRLTVT.